These T cell receptor beta chains were read from a single sample in a study of spatial heterogeneity in lung cancer. TCRdb fed the 5' RACE reads into MiXCR, producing one record per CDR3 protein. The data show tens of thousands of distinct CDR3 sequences, less than 15% seen once. Here the sequenced sample was PBMCs, taken at surgery. All receptors come from a male donor with early-stage non-small cell lung cancer. CDR3s include the opening cysteine and the closing phenylalanine or tryptophan. A D gene is named only where the DNA matches it firmly. Clone size is shown for a subset of rows, as once, few, many or a class of expanded clone.

size	length	V	J	D	CDR3	DNA
many	14	TRBV10-2	TRBJ1-2	.	CASSDSGGSYGYTF	TGCGCCAGCAGTGATTCAGGAGGATCGTATGGCTACACCTTC
.	17	TRBV6-5	TRBJ1-3	TRBD1	CASSYSRQGAPGNTIYF	TGTGCCAGCAGTTACTCGCGACAGGGGGCACCTGGAAACACCATATATTTT
few	16	TRBV7-2	TRBJ2-5	.	CASSLGQSLGVGTQYF	TGTGCCAGCAGCTTAGGTCAAAGCCTAGGGGTGGGGACCCAGTACTTC
.	16	TRBV11-2	TRBJ1-1	.	CASSLGPGGPATEAFF	TGTGCCAGCAGCTTAGGCCCTGGGGGGCCTGCCACTGAAGCTTTCTTT
few	14	TRBV5-1	TRBJ1-1	.	CASSRLSRNTEAFF	TGCGCCAGCAGCCGTTTGTCTAGGAACACTGAAGCTTTCTTT
many	16	TRBV6-5	TRBJ2-1	TRBD2	CASSWEGTSAYNEQFF	TGTGCCAGCAGTTGGGAAGGGACTAGCGCCTACAATGAGCAGTTCTTC
few	17	TRBV5-1	TRBJ2-2	TRBD2	CASSPRTSGTNTGELFF	TGCGCCAGCAGCCCACGGACTAGCGGGACGAACACCGGGGAGCTGTTTTTT
many	14	TRBV6-1	TRBJ2-5	.	CASRAARDQETQYF	TGTGCCAGCAGAGCCGCTAGGGACCAAGAGACCCAGTACTTC
many	15	TRBV7-9	TRBJ1-6	.	CASSLEWNYNSPLHF	TGTGCCAGCAGCTTAGAGTGGAACTATAATTCACCCCTCCACTTT
.	13	TRBV20-1	TRBJ2-7	.	CSAPRRWGFEQYF	TGCAGTGCTCCCAGGCGGTGGGGGTTCGAGCAGTACTTC
.	13	TRBV20-1	TRBJ2-5	TRBD1	CSAGTGGRETQYF	TGCAGTGCCGGGACAGGGGGCCGAGAGACCCAGTACTTC
once	16	TRBV5-5	TRBJ2-3	.	CVSSLGRTITGDTQYF	TGTGTCAGCAGCTTGGGGCGTACGATTACAGGAGATACGCAGTATTTT
.	15	TRBV15	TRBJ1-2	.	CATSRDLFPNYGYTF	TGTGCCACCAGCAGAGATCTTTTTCCAAACTATGGCTACACCTTC
many	14	TRBV24-1	TRBJ1-2	.	CATSDGREIYGYTF	TGTGCCACCAGTGACGGGCGGGAAATCTATGGCTACACCTTC
few	15	TRBV28	TRBJ2-7	TRBD2	CASRASGGPTYEQYF	TGTGCCAGCAGGGCTAGCGGGGGGCCGACCTACGAGCAGTACTTC
.	17	TRBV6-2/TRBV6-3	TRBJ1-2	TRBD1	CASSGRTGEALGYGYTF	TGTGCCAGCAGTGGACGGACAGGGGAGGCCCTTGGCTATGGCTACACCTTC
many	13	TRBV29-1	TRBJ1-4	TRBD1	CSAGTGTSEKLFF	TGCAGCGCCGGGACAGGGACGTCTGAAAAACTGTTTTTT
many	17	TRBV28	TRBJ1-1	TRBD1	CASSFGGETGLNTEAFF	TGTGCCAGCAGTTTTGGGGGAGAGACAGGGTTAAACACTGAAGCTTTCTTT
few	13	TRBV29-1	TRBJ2-3	TRBD2	CSWGGVGTDTQYF	TGCAGCTGGGGGGGGGTCGGAACAGATACGCAGTATTTT
.	16	TRBV7-2	TRBJ2-2	TRBD2	CASSLVAGVNTGELFF	TGTGCCAGCAGCTTGGTAGCGGGGGTCAACACCGGGGAGCTGTTTTTT
few	18	TRBV4-2	TRBJ1-2	.	CASSQFQPGEGGGDGYTF	TGTGCCAGCAGCCAATTCCAGCCCGGGGAAGGCGGGGGGGATGGCTACACCTTC
few	17	TRBV12-3/TRBV12-4	TRBJ2-1	.	CASSLGQKGRFYNEQFF	TGTGCCAGCAGTTTAGGACAAAAGGGCAGATTTTACAATGAGCAGTTCTTC
many	13	TRBV5-8	TRBJ1-1	TRBD1	CASRTRGVPEAFF	TGTGCCAGCCGAACCAGGGGGGTTCCTGAAGCTTTCTTT
.	15	TRBV6-1	TRBJ2-1	.	CASSADSNGIYEQFF	TGTGCCAGCAGTGCGGACAGTAACGGGATCTATGAGCAGTTCTTC
.	17	TRBV6-6	TRBJ2-3	TRBD2	CASTDTSTSGGLDTQYF	TGTGCCAGCACCGACACTTCGACTAGCGGGGGTTTAGATACGCAGTATTTT
few	18	TRBV3-1	TRBJ2-1	TRBD2	CASSQIPSSGRGHNEQFF	TGTGCCAGCAGCCAAATTCCCTCGAGCGGGAGGGGTCACAATGAGCAGTTCTTC
.	16	TRBV30	TRBJ2-2	TRBD1	CAWTVGGQGTAGELFF	TGTGCCTGGACCGTCGGGGGACAGGGGACGGCCGGGGAGCTGTTTTTT
few	13	TRBV12-3/TRBV12-4	TRBJ2-1	.	CASSLMIRHEQFF	TGTGCCAGCAGTTTAATGATAAGGCATGAGCAGTTCTTC
many	15	TRBV7-7	TRBJ2-2	.	CASSLNGGNTGELFF	TGTGCTAGCAGCTTGAACGGGGGGAACACCGGGGAGCTGTTTTTT
few	15	TRBV7-2	TRBJ1-5	TRBD1	CASSAQTGGDQPQHF	TGTGCCAGCAGCGCCCAGACAGGGGGCGATCAGCCCCAGCATTTT
.	14	TRBV7-2	TRBJ1-1	.	CASSLAQKADEAFF	TGTGCCAGCAGCTTAGCTCAAAAGGCAGATGAAGCTTTCTTT
few	13	TRBV6-6	TRBJ1-5	.	CASSDQQNQPQHF	TGTGCCAGCAGTGACCAACAGAATCAGCCCCAGCATTTT
few	13	TRBV27	TRBJ1-2	.	CASRLGGGYGYTF	TGTGCCAGCAGACTGGGAGGCGGCTATGGCTACACCTTC
.	15	TRBV12-3/TRBV12-4	TRBJ2-7	TRBD1	CASSRSGQAPYEQYF	TGTGCCAGCAGTCGATCGGGACAGGCTCCCTACGAGCAGTACTTC
.	16	TRBV19	TRBJ2-5	.	CASSMGDIPPQETQYF	TGTGCCAGTAGTATGGGCGACATCCCCCCACAAGAGACCCAGTACTTC
.	16	TRBV9	TRBJ1-2	.	CASSVANPGPNYGYTF	TGTGCCAGCAGCGTAGCCAATCCGGGGCCTAACTATGGCTACACCTTC
.	13	TRBV7-3	TRBJ2-1	.	CASSFLDTMEQFF	TGTGCCAGCAGCTTCCTCGACACCATGGAGCAGTTCTTC
once	14	TRBV7-3	TRBJ2-7	.	CASSFHPGEDEQYF	TGTGCCAGCAGCTTCCATCCTGGGGAGGACGAGCAGTACTTC
.	12	TRBV7-2	TRBJ2-7	.	CASSGQTYEQYF	TGTGCCAGCAGCGGCCAGACCTACGAGCAGTACTTC
many	15	TRBV12-3/TRBV12-4	TRBJ2-5	.	CASSRDPLARETQYF	TGTGCCAGCAGTAGGGACCCCTTAGCACGGGAGACCCAGTACTTC
.	16	TRBV30	TRBJ2-5	TRBD2	CAWSVWASGASGTQYF	TGTGCCTGGAGTGTATGGGCTAGCGGGGCCTCGGGGACCCAGTACTTC
few	13	TRBV15	TRBJ2-5	.	CATSYSTQETQYF	TGTGCCACCAGCTACTCCACACAAGAGACCCAGTACTTC
.	14	TRBV24-1	TRBJ2-3	.	CATSEPDRTDTQYF	TGTGCCACCAGTGAACCGGACAGAACAGATACGCAGTATTTT
few	17	TRBV7-3	TRBJ2-2	TRBD1	CASSSRGQGIVGGELFF	TGTGCCAGCAGCTCCCGAGGACAGGGGATTGTTGGTGGGGAGCTGTTTTTT
many	15	TRBV28	TRBJ2-1	.	CASRPGGLVSSEQFF	TGTGCCAGCAGACCCGGGGGCCTGGTATCCAGTGAGCAGTTCTTC
many	15	TRBV20-1	TRBJ1-1	TRBD1	CSARDPGQGGTEAFF	TGCAGTGCTAGAGATCCGGGACAGGGAGGCACTGAAGCTTTCTTT
.	16	TRBV7-2	TRBJ2-5	.	CASSLGEVTLQETQYF	TGTGCCAGCAGCTTAGGGGAGGTGACACTACAAGAGACCCAGTACTTC
.	17	TRBV24-1	TRBJ2-1	TRBD2	CATSDPNSGGRDNEQFF	TGTGCCACCAGTGATCCCAATAGCGGGGGTCGGGATAATGAGCAGTTCTTC
many	14	TRBV7-9	TRBJ2-6	.	CASSLSAGANVLTF	TGTGCCAGCAGCTTATCAGCTGGGGCCAACGTCCTGACTTTC
.	13	TRBV7-2	TRBJ2-7	.	CASSLDTNYEQYF	TGTGCCAGCAGCCTAGACACGAACTACGAGCAGTACTTC
once	15	TRBV6-6	TRBJ1-1	.	CASSYSRQVNTEAFF	TGTGCCAGCAGTTACTCGAGACAAGTGAACACTGAAGCTTTCTTT
.	13	TRBV12-3/TRBV12-4	TRBJ1-2	TRBD1	CASSFTGAYGYTF	TGTGCCAGCAGTTTCACAGGGGCCTATGGCTACACCTTC